The clone carrying this T cell receptor beta chain was counted at least ten times. Its specificity is not known. TCRdb re-derived calls from the multiplex PCR reads in MiXCR, one entry per CDR3 protein. This table has about 180,000 distinct CDR3 sequences, 25% to 40% appearing once. This sample stems from a study of breast tumors, draining lymph nodes, adjacent tissues. Samples came from axillary lymph nodes draining the breast cancer. General study findings and limits: Data fit most tumor T cells coming from lymph node, expanding in tumor. The lymph node origin of tumor T cells was framed as consistent with a hypothesis, not demonstrated.

The sequenced sample was axillary lymph node tissue. The clonotype comes from a female donor with breast cancer. Some clones in this sample may be carry-over from other donors' samples.

This CDR3 reads CASSQEGQGSEQYF. In DNA form, the CDR3 reads TGCGCCAGCAGCCAAGAGGGACAGGGCAGCGAGCAGTACTTC. The chain links TRBV4-1 to TRBJ2-7; the match to TRBD1 covers 9 bases. CDR1 and CDR2 from the germline V gene are MGHRA and YSYEKL. This CDR3 is built from 14 residues. V lost 0 bases to trimming and J lost 6 bases; unmatched junction nucleotides: 3.